The present T cell receptor beta chain was sequenced within a study of shared clonotypes between healthy human individuals. Study findings and constraints: Unshared clonotypes carried lower generation probabilities than those common to all four donors.

All the donors were Caucasian adults who lived in Nashville, Tennessee. CD4+ cells yielded CD45RA+ naive and CD45RA-negative memory subsets. This clone was counted many times. Its target is unknown. This CDR3 contains 13 residues. Germline V CDR1 and CDR2: SGHDT, YYEEEE. Over several immunoSEQ plates, each subset's genomic DNA was distributed in even portions. Libraries were prepared by immunoSEQ multiplex PCR; TCRdb keeps only in-frame clonotypes and omits some of them. The sample has some 1,100,000 clones, about 80% seen once; the top ten hold approximately 0.56%. The V gene is TRBV5-6, the J gene TRBJ2-5; D could derive from TRBD1 or TRBD2 (6 bases each). The J call may be wrong; the DNA end is better matched by TRBJ2-7. Sequencing was done on a sample of memory CD4+ T cells from PBMCs. Sample subset: CD45RA-negative fraction. The clonotype was recovered from a man between 18 and 35 years old in good health. Some clones in this sample may be carry-over from other donors' samples. DNA of the CDR3: TGTGCCAGCAGTCGGGGGCCTAGGGGCGAGCAGTACTTC. It yields the protein CASSRGPRGEQYF.